The T cell receptor (beta chain) under discussion was sequenced for a study of cytomegalovirus exposure and HLA in healthy donors. Study observations and caveats: Researchers catalogued under 200 TCR beta chains as cytomegalovirus-associated. For cytomegalovirus status, the classifier reportedly gave diagnoses with high specificity and sensitivity.

Assay used: immunoSEQ multiplex PCR; TCRdb lists only in-frame clones, some missing. The sample carries about 110,000 clones, around 95% recorded once. As for this clone: Its antigen remains unknown.

The sequence was collected from a woman aged 18-30 years in good health and CMV-seronegative. The sequenced sample was PBMCs.

The CDR3 loop is CASTIGGSNTGELFF. The CDR3 nucleotides are TGTGCCAGCACCATAGGGGGCTCGAACACCGGGGAGCTGTTTTTT. The chain links TRBV6-5 to TRBJ2-2; 7 bases are a match to TRBD1. CDR3 length equals 15 residues. Germline V gene lookup returns CDR1 MNHEY and CDR2 SVGAGI. V shed 7 bases, J shed 0 bases, and the junction held 5 bases outside the gene matches.